The 20 T cell receptor beta chains below come from one sample, sequenced in a study of blood T cell repertoires in COVID-19. Clones were read by immunoSEQ multiplex PCR, and TCRdb kept only the in-frame ones, dropping some. The repertoire consists of 150,000 to 250,000 clones, with approximately 84% occurring once and the leading ten covering roughly 7%. Sample: PBMCs or T cells enriched from blood (not recorded which). These receptors were obtained from a man aged 40-55 years who had recovered from COVID-19.

This clone has only a few counts. The chain joins TRBV11-2 to TRBJ1-1, with no clear D. Trimming took 6 bases from V and 0 from J, leaving 20 bases between them. The CDR3 is made up of 17 amino acids. The germline V gene has CDR1 SGHAT and CDR2 FQNNGV. CDR3 region: CASRPSSLWRLNTEAFF. CDR3 nucleotides: TGTGCCAGCAGACCTTCGTCGTTATGGAGATTGAACACTGAAGCTTTCTTT.

In this sample, this clone turned up a few times. V gene TRBV4-3 combines with J gene TRBJ1-4; 10 nucleotides match TRBD1. Germline loops: CDR1 LGHNA, CDR2 YSLEER. Trimming at V came to 2 bases and at J to 6 bases, leaving 9 bases not matched to a gene. The CDR3 is 17 residues long. The CDR3 loop is CASSQRSHGTGDEKLFF. The DNA of the CDR3 is TGCGCCAGCAGCCAACGATCGCACGGGACAGGGGATGAAAAACTGTTTTTT.

In DNA form, the CDR3 reads TGTGCCGGGACAGGGGTTTACTCACCCCTCCACTTT. Amino acid sequence: CAGTGVYSPLHF. V usage is TRBV30 and J usage is TRBJ1-6; 10 bases map to TRBD1. The V and J ends lost 8 bases and 10 bases, in that order; junction bases with no gene match: 5. CDR3 length equals 12 residues. Germline V gene data show CDR1 as GTSNPN and CDR2 as SVGIG (reference sequence).

This rearrangement joins TRBV5-1 to TRBJ1-6; possible D gene TRBD1, 5 bases. Trimming took off 4 bases at V and 0 bases at J, with 17 bases between the two ends. The CDR3 is made up of 18 amino acids. Germline lookup yields CDR1 SGHRS and CDR2 YFSETQ. The CDR3: CASSNRWGEGSYNSPLHF. CDR3 coding DNA: TGCGCCAGCAGCAACCGGTGGGGGGAGGGCTCCTATAATTCACCCCTCCACTTT.

V usage is TRBV7-2 and J usage is TRBJ2-3, with 14 bases lining up with TRBD2. CDR1 is SGHTA and CDR2 is FQGNSA in the germline V gene. The CDR3 consists of 16 residues. The junction had 5 bases not matched to a gene; V was cut back by 5 bases and J by 4 bases. The CDR3 protein is CASSTRLAGGADTQYF. CDR3 coding DNA: TGTGCCAGCAGCACCCGACTAGCGGGGGGGGCAGATACGCAGTATTTT.

A few counts support this clone. The chain is built from TRBV6-5 and TRBJ2-7, with a tentative D call TRBD1 (6 bases). The CDR3 extends over 14 amino acids. Trimming removed 6 bases from V and 2 bases from J, with 14 bases in between. CDR1 is MNHEY, CDR2 SVGAGI, per germline. The CDR3 loop is CASRDTGFTYEQYF. CDR3 in DNA: TGTGCCAGCAGAGATACAGGGTTTACCTACGAGCAGTACTTC.

This clone was recorded a few times. The junction differs from germline at one of its ends, possibly a read error. This chain uses TRBV9 with TRBJ1-2; 10 positions match TRBD1. Germline V gene lookup returns CDR1 SGDLS and CDR2 YYNGEE. The CDR3 loop spans 11 amino acids. CDR3 bases: TGCGGGACAGGGGCGGTGTATGGCTACACCTTC. It is translated as CGTGAVYGYTF. Full variable domain (outside the CDR3, taken from reference TRBV9 and TRBJ1-2): DSGVTQTPKHLITATGQRVTLRCSPRSGDLSVYWYQQSLDQGLQFLIQYYNGEERAKGNILERFSAQQFPDLHSELNLSSLELGDSALYFCGTGAVYGYTFGSGTRLTVV.

The rearrangement joins TRBV15 to TRBJ2-4; 11 positions agree with TRBD2. This CDR3 contains 19 residues. Trimming at V came to 1 base and at J to 0 bases, leaving 8 bases not matched to a gene. The germline CDR1 and CDR2 sequences are LNHNV and YYDKDF (reference sequence). This CDR3 reads CATSRGSLAGGEAKNIQYF. The CDR3 DNA is TGTGCCACCAGCAGAGGCTCTCTAGCGGGGGGTGAAGCCAAAAACATTCAGTACTTC.

About this clone itself: The germline gene is not matched at one end of the junction; a read error may be the cause. The chain uses TRBV10-1 and TRBJ2-5; 16 positions match TRBD2. CDR3 length: 20 residues. Germline V CDR1 and CDR2: WNHNN, SYGVQD (reference sequence). In DNA, the CDR3 is TGCGCCCGCAGTCCACCCGGGACTAGCGGGGGGGCCGAGTCGGGGGAGACCCAGTACTTC. This encodes CARSPPGTSGGAESGETQYF.

This rearrangement joins TRBV5-1 to TRBJ2-2, with D hard to call. The CDR3 totals 15 residues. With 0 bases removed from V and 2 bases from J, the gap between germline ends came to 8 bases. From germline, CDR1 is SGHRS and CDR2 YFSETQ. The CDR3 spells CASSLAQTNTGELFF. The CDR3 DNA reads as TGCGCCAGCAGCTTGGCTCAGACAAACACCGGGGAGCTGTTTTTT.

The chain couples TRBV6-5 to TRBJ2-7, with D maybe TRBD1 (7 bases). This CDR3 contains 14 residues. The V gene's germline CDR1 is MNHEY and CDR2 SVGAGI. Trimming pared 5 bases from V and 2 bases from J, leaving 13 bases between. The CDR3 here is CASSRQGGPYEQYF. The DNA for the CDR3 is TGTGCCAGCAGTAGACAGGGAGGCCCCTACGAGCAGTACTTC.

The chain is built from TRBV6-5 and TRBJ1-6; D is unresolved. V was cut by 4 bases and J by 10 bases, with 14 bases left in between. Per germline, CDR1 MNHEY and CDR2 SVGAGI. The CDR3 consists of 14 residues. This CDR3 reads CASSSPEARSPLHF. The CDR3 DNA follows: TGTGCCAGCAGTTCCCCTGAGGCGAGGTCACCCCTCCACTTT.

This clone came up once. The V call is TRBV5-1, the J call TRBJ2-6, with TRBD1 matching over 7 bases. The germline V gene has CDR1 SGHRS and CDR2 YFSETQ. The CDR3 sequence is 20 residues long. After removal of 0 bases from V and 0 bases from J, the junction contained 12 bases not matched to a gene. CDR3 coding DNA: TGCGCCAGCAGCTTGGTGGGCACACAGGGGTCACCCTCTGGGGCCAACGTCCTGACTTTC. Translating it yields CASSLVGTQGSPSGANVLTF.

This chain connects TRBV24-1 to TRBJ2-5; D might be TRBD1 (6 bases). This CDR3 region has 16 residues. Germline CDR1 KGHDR, CDR2 SFDVKD. The ends were cut back, 2 bases at V and 2 bases at J, with 14 bases in the middle. The CDR3 reads CATSDSDSWIQETQYF. Here the CDR3 DNA reads TGTGCCACCAGTGATTCGGACAGCTGGATTCAAGAGACCCAGTACTTC.

The chain joins TRBV15 to TRBJ1-1; TRBD1 might be the D (6 bases). The length of the CDR3 is 14 residues. Trimming removed 3 bases from V and 6 bases from J, with 14 bases in between. Germline V gene sequence: CDR1 LNHNV, CDR2 YYDKDF (reference sequence). CDR3 DNA: TGTGCCACCAGCAGTACAGGGACGAGGTCTGAAGCTTTCTTT. Translated: CATSSTGTRSEAFF.

The gene calls are TRBV5-1 and TRBJ2-1; 11 nucleotides agree with TRBD2. Trimming cost V 5 bases and J 3 bases; bases outside gene matches: 1. The CDR3 consists of 14 residues. The V gene's germline CDR1 is SGHRS and CDR2 YFSETQ. CDR3 amino acids: CASSGLAGYNEQFF. In DNA, the CDR3 is TGCGCCAGCAGTGGACTAGCGGGCTACAATGAGCAGTTCTTC.

The gene calls are TRBV5-4 and TRBJ1-1, with D perhaps TRBD1 (5 bases). Trimming shortened V by 0 bases and J by 0 bases, and 9 bases separated the two germline ends. CDR3 length equals 15 residues. CDR1 SGHNT and CDR2 YYREEE come from the germline V gene (reference sequence). The CDR3 DNA reads as TGTGCCAGCAGCTTGGGGCAGGGAATGAACACTGAAGCTTTCTTT. Protein product: CASSLGQGMNTEAFF.

About this clone itself: This specimen includes other DNA sequences encoding the same CDR3. The DNA of the CDR3 is TGTGCCAGCTCACCACCGGGCGGGAGCTCCTACAATGAGCAGTTCTTC. Translated, it gives CASSPPGGSSYNEQFF. V gene TRBV18 combines with J gene TRBJ2-1; 7 nucleotides align to TRBD2. This CDR3 contains 16 residues. Per the germline V gene, CDR1 is KGHSH and CDR2 is LQKENI. After removal of 0 bases from V and 0 bases from J, the junction contained 2 bases not matched to a gene.

The chain couples TRBV6-4 to TRBJ2-3, with TRBD2 as a possible D gene (6 bases). Germline CDR1 reads MRHNA; CDR2 reads SNTAGT. CDR3 size: 14 residues. V dropped 7 bases and J dropped 0 bases, with 11 bases sitting between them. The CDR3 coding sequence is TGTGCCAGCATTCCGACTAGGAGCACAGATACGCAGTATTTT. Its translation: CASIPTRSTDTQYF.

This clone was seen more than once but under ten times. V and J are TRBV4-1 and TRBJ2-3; D is possibly TRBD2 (5 bases). Germline V gene sequence: CDR1 MGHRA, CDR2 YSYEKL. Deletions cut 0 bases from V and 3 bases from J, with 10 bases between. The CDR3 runs 15 residues. CDR3 loop: CASSQDLSGTDTQYF. The CDR3 DNA follows: TGCGCCAGCAGCCAAGATCTGTCGGGAACAGATACGCAGTATTTT.